Included here is one TCR beta chain sequence, with context. The antigen this receptor binds is unknown. Per-base qualities were not stored, and no clone one base away is much larger. The data were taken from a study of OX40 agonist ivuxolimab in advanced cancers. In the study overall: Ivuxolimab, which targeted the costimulatory receptor OX40 (CD134), was an agonistic, fully human IgG2 monoclonal antibody. Intravenous ivuxolimab was administered to patients every 2 weeks at six dose levels: 0.01, 0.1, 0.3, 1.5, 3 and 10 mg/kg. Of the approximately 53 patients in dose escalation, some 19 had hepatocellular carcinoma, about 15 had melanoma, 9 had renal cell carcinoma and 9 had head and neck cancer. In the dose-escalation cohort, about four fifths of patients were male, and the mean age was roughly 60 years with a range of roughly 20 to 79. Prior anti-PD-1, anti-PD-L1 or anti-CTLA-4 therapy was permitted, and checkpoint inhibitors had been received by around 40% of dose-escalation patients. Partial responses were achieved by three dose-escalation patients, of whom one had hepatocellular carcinoma and two had cutaneous melanoma. Peripheral TCRbeta sequencing was intended to test whether TCR sequence diversity was altered and clonal T-cell expansion was caused by ivuxolimab. The paper reports the monotherapy dose-escalation portion (N of about 52 patients) of the phase I ivuxolimab trial.

Including cysteine and phenylalanine, the CDR3 has 14 amino acids. Kept here is only the CDR3 DNA, which spans 42 bases and is read in frame from base 1. Cut back by 8 bases and 2 bases, the V and J ends lie 16 bases apart. From the germline V gene, CDR1 is MDHEN and CDR2 is SYDVKM. Genomic DNA was isolated from the sorted cells so that the TCRbeta CDR3 region could be sequenced. The immunoSEQ Assay was used to sequence the TCRbeta CDR3 regions. Sourced from immuneACCESS, this table was stored by TCRdb with only in-frame sequences that have V and J called. A share of the clones is absent; for the studies checked, an unresolved V gene accounts for under half, and the remainder has no known explanation. Across this sample there are tens of thousands of clones, with around 85% seen only once. The ten largest clones add up to 3% to 4.5% of the sample. The study at large found these results: At doses from 0.1 to 3.0 mg/kg, clonal expansion was seen in both CD4+ and CD8+ blood T cells between baseline and week 6. Low levels of normalized T-cell clonal expansion were also shown by some nonresponding patients. Partial responders in the 0.1-3.0 mg/kg groups had among the lowest normalized peripheral clonal expansion, especially among CD8+ T cells. The antigen specificity of the peripheral T cells that underwent clonal expansion was not determined. After ivuxolimab, more expanded clones were found on average in CD8+ T cells than in CD4+ T cells.

Patients with a history of autoimmune disease or receiving systemic immunosuppression were excluded from the trial. In every dose cohort, peripheral blood was drawn for TCR sequencing at baseline, cycle 4 day 1, and cycle 7 day 1. The samples were drawn from a first-in-human, open-label, multicenter phase I dose-escalation trial of ivuxolimab. Adults with locally advanced or metastatic melanoma, renal cell carcinoma, hepatocellular carcinoma or head and neck squamous cell carcinoma were enrolled in the trial. Before TCR sequencing, CD4+ T cells and CD8+ T cells were sorted from peripheral blood as separate populations.

The sequence links TRBV28 to TRBJ2-7; the D region may be TRBD1 or TRBD2, each matching 5 bases equally. This TCR was recovered from an adult with an advanced solid tumor such as melanoma, head and neck, liver or kidney cancer. This sample comprised CD4+ or CD8+ T cells sorted from blood, obtained in a trial of the OX40 agonist ivuxolimab. This receptor has the CDR3 CASSPGTVTYEQYF. The nucleotide sequence reads as follows: TGTGCCAGCTCCCCCGGGACGGTGACCTACGAGCAGTACTTC. Joined to the reference TRBV28 and TRBJ2-7 proteins, this CDR3 gives the full variable domain: DVKVTQSSRYLVKRTGEKVFLECVQDMDHENMFWYRQDPGLGLRLIYFSYDVKMKEKGDIPEGYSVSREKKERFSLILESASTNQTSMYLCASSPGTVTYEQYFGPGTRLTVT.